This T cell receptor beta chain was identified during a study of Ad26.COV2.S vaccination and SARS-CoV-2 variants. Broader study findings: Possibly, TCR breadth and depth analyses underestimated total T cell responses. A substantial breadth of spike-specific CD8+ and CD4+ T cell responses after vaccination has been reported. The study found higher spike-specific TCR breadth in vaccine than placebo recipients.

Treatment described: roughly 19 received Ad26.COV2.S at low or high dose, single or two shots; several received placebo; per-sample allocation not given. Samples came from day 63 after the first vaccine or placebo injection. Comments on this clone: Antigen unknown.

Produced via immunoSEQ multiplex PCR; TCRdb's table is partial and in-frame only. The top ten hold approximately 5% of the sample, which has about 350,000 clones, around nine tenths seen once. Germline values: CDR1 SEHNR, CDR2 FQNEAQ (reference sequence). The CDR3 runs 17 residues. V was clipped by 5 bases and J by 1 base; unmatched bases: 10. The V gene is TRBV7-9, the J gene TRBJ2-2; the match to TRBD2 covers 7 bases. This TCR derives from a person between 18 and 60 years old who received the Ad26.COV2.S COVID-19 vaccine or a placebo. Sequences were derived from peripheral blood, sampled in a trial of Ad26.COV2.S vaccine versus placebo. The CDR3 bases are TGTGCCAGCAGCCCCAAGTATGGGGGGGAGAACACCGGGGAGCTGTTTTTT. Translated: CASSPKYGGENTGELFF.